A selection of T cell receptor beta chains follows, all from one sample in a study of blood T cell repertoires in COVID-19. The method was immunoSEQ multiplex PCR; TCRdb's version includes in-frame clones alone and lacks a portion of them. The table includes 65,000 or so clones, 82% detected once. Material for sequencing was peripheral blood. These receptors all stem from a man aged 55-75 years with acute or convalescent COVID-19. The CDR3 runs from the conserved cysteine through the conserved F or W. D genes are given only for firm matches. Part of the rows lack a size; the others show once, few, many or a class for expanded clones.

TGTGCCAGCAGCCGTCTTTGGGAGGGCACAGATACGCAGTATTTT,CASSRLWEGTDTQYF,.,TRBJ2-3,once,TRBV28
TGTGCCAGCAGTTTGAGTACCCGGGAGGCTTTCTTT,CASSLSTREAFF,.,TRBJ1-1,.,TRBV28
TGTGCCAGCTCCCCGGGTAGCAATCAGCCCCAGCATTTT,CASSPGSNQPQHF,.,TRBJ1-5,.,TRBV18
TGTGCCAGCAGTCCAAGGGAGGCTAACTATGGCTACACCTTC,CASSPREANYGYTF,.,TRBJ1-2,.,TRBV5-5
TGTGCCAGTAGTATCGACAGCAATCCCTACGAGCAGTACTTC,CASSIDSNPYEQYF,.,TRBJ2-7,.,TRBV19
TGTGCCAGCAGCCCGCCGTCCCGGACAGCCGAGAGCTCCTACGAGCAGTACTTC,CASSPPSRTAESSYEQYF,.,TRBJ2-7,.,TRBV5-8
TGTGCCAGCAGCCAAGGGCCAGGCGTGAATAATTCACCCCTCCACTTT,CASSQGPGVNNSPLHF,.,TRBJ1-6,.,TRBV4-2
TGTGCCAGCAGCTTCGGGACAGGTCCCTACGAGCAGTACTTC,CASSFGTGPYEQYF,TRBD1,TRBJ2-7,.,TRBV5-5
TGTGCCAGCAGTGAAGGCCAGGGGAGTTGGGAGCCCCAGCATTTT,CASSEGQGSWEPQHF,.,TRBJ1-5,many,TRBV2
TGTGCCAGCAGTTTCTCACAGGGGGCTGCTTTTTACGAGCAGTACTTC,CASSFSQGAAFYEQYF,TRBD1,TRBJ2-7,.,TRBV27
TGTGCCAGCAGCGTAGACCCCGGCTCCTACAATGAGCAGTTCTTC,CASSVDPGSYNEQFF,.,TRBJ2-1,.,TRBV9
TGCGCCAGCAGCCGGACGGGAGCAACTAATGAAAAACTGTTTTTT,CASSRTGATNEKLFF,.,TRBJ1-4,.,TRBV4-1
TGCGCCAGCAGCTTGGGTTACGGGTATAGCACAGATACGCAGTATTTT,CASSLGYGYSTDTQYF,.,TRBJ2-3,.,TRBV5-1
TGTGCTAGTGGTTCGGGACAGGGACAAAACATTCAGTACTTC,CASGSGQGQNIQYF,TRBD1,TRBJ2-4,.,TRBV12-5
TGTGCCTGGAGTGTACGATGGGGGGAAGGTGGCTACACCTTC,CAWSVRWGEGGYTF,.,TRBJ1-2,.,TRBV30
TGTGCCAGCTCAATCGGGACAGGGAAATATTCACCCCTCCACTTT,CASSIGTGKYSPLHF,TRBD1,TRBJ1-6,.,TRBV18
TGTGCCAGCAGCTTTCTAGGTCTTGAAGCTTTCTTT,CASSFLGLEAFF,.,TRBJ1-1,.,TRBV11-2
TGTGCCAGCTCAAGCGGCCAAGAGACCCAGTACTTC,CASSSGQETQYF,.,TRBJ2-5,.,TRBV6-5
TGTGCCAGCAGCCCACAGGGGGCCTTACTCACTGAAGCTTTCTTT,CASSPQGALLTEAFF,TRBD1,TRBJ1-1,.,TRBV7-8
TGTGCCAGCAGTGAAATGGCGGGGGCTGGAAACACCATATATTTT,CASSEMAGAGNTIYF,.,TRBJ1-3,.,TRBV6-1
TGCGCCAGCAGCTTCCGGGGATCCTACAATGAGCAGTTCTTC,CASSFRGSYNEQFF,.,TRBJ2-1,few,TRBV5-1
TGTGCCAGCAGCAAACAGGATAGCAATCAGCCCCAGCATTTT,CASSKQDSNQPQHF,.,TRBJ1-5,.,TRBV2
TGTGCCAGCAGTGATTTCGACATCCAGAACACCGGGGAGCTGTTTTTT,CASSDFDIQNTGELFF,.,TRBJ2-2,.,TRBV7-9
TGTGCCAGCAGTTACAGTTTGAACACTGAAGCTTTCTTT,CASSYSLNTEAFF,.,TRBJ1-1,.,TRBV2
TGTGCCAGCAGCACCATGAGACGGAGCTCCTACAATGAGCAGTTCTTC,CASSTMRRSSYNEQFF,.,TRBJ2-1,.,TRBV28
TGTGCCACCAGTGATTTTGGGGGGAGCTCCTACAATGAGCAGTTCTTC,CATSDFGGSSYNEQFF,.,TRBJ2-1,.,TRBV24-1
TGTGCCAGCAGCGTGACTAGCGGGGGCCGTAGCTCCTACGAGCAGTACTTC,CASSVTSGGRSSYEQYF,TRBD2,TRBJ2-7,few,TRBV9
TGCGCCAGCAGTACAGGGTTTGTAGTGAACACTGAAGCTTTCTTT,CASSTGFVVNTEAFF,.,TRBJ1-1,.,TRBV5-1
TGCAGCGTTGATGGCGGAACTAATGAAAAACTGTTTTTT,CSVDGGTNEKLFF,.,TRBJ1-4,.,TRBV29-1
TGTGCCAGCAGCCTCCGACAGGGCCGGAACACTGAAGCTTTCTTT,CASSLRQGRNTEAFF,TRBD1,TRBJ1-1,.,TRBV7-9
TGTGCCAGCTCCCGCGGACTAGCGAGCGACGAGCAGTACTTC,CASSRGLASDEQYF,TRBD2,TRBJ2-7,.,TRBV18
TGTGCCAGTAGTATAGATATATGGGCGGGCGGCGGCCGTCAGCCCCAGCATTTT,CASSIDIWAGGGRQPQHF,.,TRBJ1-5,.,TRBV19
TGTGCCAGCTCACGGGACAGGGTTCGGGACACTGAAGCTTTCTTT,CASSRDRVRDTEAFF,TRBD1,TRBJ1-1,once,TRBV18
TGTGCCAGCAGCTCTTCTCGGGGGGGGCTTACCTACAATGAGCAGTTCTTC,CASSSSRGGLTYNEQFF,TRBD2,TRBJ2-1,once,TRBV5-4
TGTGCCAGTAGTAGGGACAGAGTCCAGCCCCAGCATTTT,CASSRDRVQPQHF,TRBD1,TRBJ1-5,.,TRBV19
TGTGCCAGCAGCCTCGACCCAACAGGGGGCCTGGGCTACACCTTC,CASSLDPTGGLGYTF,TRBD1,TRBJ1-2,.,TRBV11-1
TGCGCCAGCAGCGATAGTTACAATGAGCAGTTCTTC,CASSDSYNEQFF,.,TRBJ2-1,.,TRBV5-1
TGCGCCAGCACCCTACAGGGGGCGGAGACAGATACGCAGTATTTT,CASTLQGAETDTQYF,TRBD1,TRBJ2-3,.,TRBV5-1
TGTGCCAGCAGTGAACTTGGGACAGGCTATGGCTACACCTTC,CASSELGTGYGYTF,TRBD1,TRBJ1-2,.,TRBV6-1
TGTGCCTGGAGTTCCCTCCCGGGACAGGGTGACTATGGCTACACCTTC,CAWSSLPGQGDYGYTF,TRBD1,TRBJ1-2,.,TRBV30
TGTGCCAGCAGCTTCCAAGGACAGGGTGGGTATGGCTACACCTTC,CASSFQGQGGYGYTF,TRBD1,TRBJ1-2,.,TRBV13
TGTGCCACCACTGGCTCAAACACCGGGGAGCTGTTTTTT,CATTGSNTGELFF,.,TRBJ2-2,.,TRBV24-1